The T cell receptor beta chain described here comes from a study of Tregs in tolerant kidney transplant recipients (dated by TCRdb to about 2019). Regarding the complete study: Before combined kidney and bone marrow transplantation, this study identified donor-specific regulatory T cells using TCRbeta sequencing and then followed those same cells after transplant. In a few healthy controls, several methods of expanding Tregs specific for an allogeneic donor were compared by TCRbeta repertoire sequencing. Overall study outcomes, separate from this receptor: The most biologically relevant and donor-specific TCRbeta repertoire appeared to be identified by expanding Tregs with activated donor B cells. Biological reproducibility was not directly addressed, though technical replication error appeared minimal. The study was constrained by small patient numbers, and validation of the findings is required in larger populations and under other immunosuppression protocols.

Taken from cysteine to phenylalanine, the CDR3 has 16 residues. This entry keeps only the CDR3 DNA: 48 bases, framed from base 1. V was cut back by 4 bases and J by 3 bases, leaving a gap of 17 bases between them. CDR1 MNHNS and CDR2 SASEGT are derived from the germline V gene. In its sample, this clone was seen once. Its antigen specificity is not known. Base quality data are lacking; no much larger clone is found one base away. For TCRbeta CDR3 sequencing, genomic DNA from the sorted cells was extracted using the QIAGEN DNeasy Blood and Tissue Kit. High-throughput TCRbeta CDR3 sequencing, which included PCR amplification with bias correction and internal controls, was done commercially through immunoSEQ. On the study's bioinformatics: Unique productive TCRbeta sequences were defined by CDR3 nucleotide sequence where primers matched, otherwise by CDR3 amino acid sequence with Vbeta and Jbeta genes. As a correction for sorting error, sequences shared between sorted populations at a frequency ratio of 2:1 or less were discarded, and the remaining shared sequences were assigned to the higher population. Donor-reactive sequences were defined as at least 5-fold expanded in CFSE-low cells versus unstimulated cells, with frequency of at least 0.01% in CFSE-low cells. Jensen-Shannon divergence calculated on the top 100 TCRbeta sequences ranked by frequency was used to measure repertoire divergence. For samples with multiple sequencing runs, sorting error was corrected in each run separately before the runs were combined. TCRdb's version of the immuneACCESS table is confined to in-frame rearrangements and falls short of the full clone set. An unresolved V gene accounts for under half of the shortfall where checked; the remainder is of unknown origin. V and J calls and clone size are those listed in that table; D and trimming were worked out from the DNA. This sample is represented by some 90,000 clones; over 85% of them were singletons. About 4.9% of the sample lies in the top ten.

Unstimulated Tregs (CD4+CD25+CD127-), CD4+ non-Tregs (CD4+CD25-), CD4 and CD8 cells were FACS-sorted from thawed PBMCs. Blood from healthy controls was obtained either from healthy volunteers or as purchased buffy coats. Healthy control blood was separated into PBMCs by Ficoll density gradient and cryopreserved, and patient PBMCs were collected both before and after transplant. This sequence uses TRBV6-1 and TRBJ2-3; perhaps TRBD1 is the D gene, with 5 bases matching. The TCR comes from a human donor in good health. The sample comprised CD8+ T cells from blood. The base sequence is TGTGCCAGCAGTGCCCCTTTGGCAGGGAATACAGATACGCAGTATTTT. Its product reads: CASSAPLAGNTDTQYF.